The 15 T cell receptor beta chains in this list originate from one sample, sequenced in a study of T cell changes during pregnancy in multiple sclerosis. The table came from immunoSEQ multiplex PCR; TCRdb's copy has only in-frame clones and leaves some out. The sample lists tens of thousands of clones; around 89% were seen once. The sample in question was CD8+ T cells from peripheral blood mononuclear cells, obtained in the third trimester of pregnancy. All receptors derive from a female donor with multiple sclerosis, enrolled in a pregnancy study.

The chain couples TRBV19 to TRBJ1-2, with 7 positions matching TRBD1. The CDR3 extends over 14 amino acids. J was trimmed by 4 bases and V by 7 bases; bases with no gene match: 9. Looked up from germline, CDR1 is LNHDA and CDR2 is SQIVND (reference sequence). CDR3 region: CASTSWTGAYGYTF. In nucleotides, the CDR3 is TGTGCCAGTACCTCATGGACAGGTGCCTATGGCTACACCTTC.

V usage is TRBV4-3 and J usage is TRBJ2-3; TRBD2 aligns across 9 bases. Unmatched junction bases numbered 10, after V lost 0 bases and J lost 3 bases. Germline-derived CDR1 and CDR2 are LGHNA and YSLEER. This CDR3 is 18 amino acids long. The CDR3 DNA follows: TGCGCCAGCAGCCAAGAGGGACCTCTAGCGGGGAGGACAGATACGCAGTATTTT. Amino acid sequence: CASSQEGPLAGRTDTQYF.

This chain connects TRBV10-3 to TRBJ2-1; 9 bases align to TRBD1. This CDR3 is 12 amino acids long. CDR1 is ENHRY and CDR2 is SYGVKD in the germline V gene. J was trimmed by 7 bases and V by 8 bases; bases with no gene match: 3. The CDR3 nucleotides are TGTGCCATCGAACAGGGGGCTAATGAGCAGTTCTTC. Translation gives CAIEQGANEQFF.

This sequence joins TRBV4-1 and TRBJ2-1; TRBD2 might be the D (6 bases). V gave up 2 bases and J gave up 3 bases, with 17 bases separating them. CDR1 is MGHRA and CDR2 is YSYEKL in the germline V gene. This CDR3 region has 17 residues. DNA of the CDR3: TGCGCCAGCAGCCAACACGTGACTAGTTTGGGCTACAATGAGCAGTTCTTC. The encoded protein is CASSQHVTSLGYNEQFF.

The chain couples TRBV5-1 to TRBJ2-1, with 11 bases fitting TRBD2. CDR3 length equals 17 residues. J lost 4 bases, V lost 2 bases, and 8 bases had no gene match. The germline gives CDR1 SGHRS, CDR2 YFSETQ. The CDR3 nucleotides read TGCGCCAGCAGCTTTCTGTGGGGACTAGCGGATTACAATGAGCAGTTCTTC. The encoded protein is CASSFLWGLADYNEQFF.

The chain joins TRBV29-1 to TRBJ1-1; D uncertain. CDR3 length: 11 residues. The germline V and J ends were trimmed by 5 bases and 1 base, with 5 bases remaining between them. Per the germline V gene, CDR1 is SQVTM and CDR2 is ANQGSEA. CDR3 nucleotides: TGCAGCGTTCCAAAGAACACTGAAGCTTTCTTT. Translation: CSVPKNTEAFF. Looking up the rest from reference TRBV29-1 and TRBJ1-1 gives the full variable domain: SAVISQKPSRDICQRGTSLTIQCQVDSQVTMMFWYRQQPGQSLTLIATANQGSEATYESGFVIDKFPISRPNLTFSTLTVSNMSPEDSSIYLCSVPKNTEAFFGQGTRLTVV.

The rearrangement uses TRBV7-6 and TRBJ2-3; D remains unclear. The V gene's germline CDR1 is SGHVS and CDR2 FNYEAQ. The CDR3 loop spans 13 amino acids. The V and J ends lost 1 base and 1 base respectively, with 3 bases between them. This chain's CDR3 is CASSLGGTDTQYF. The CDR3 coding sequence is TGTGCCAGCAGCTTAGGAGGCACAGATACGCAGTATTTT.

The chain employs TRBV9 and TRBJ1-2; 8 bases fit TRBD1. The CDR3 loop spans 14 amino acids. After removal of 0 bases from V and 6 bases from J, the junction contained 4 bases not matched to a gene. CDR1 and CDR2 (germline): SGDLS, YYNGEE. CDR3 bases: TGTGCCAGCAGCGTAGGGACAGGGAGAAATGGCTACACCTTC. Its protein product is CASSVGTGRNGYTF.

The chain uses TRBV5-1 and TRBJ1-5; D is undetermined. This CDR3 contains 15 residues. CDR1 and CDR2 from the germline V gene are SGHRS and YFSETQ. Between the trimmed V and J ends, which lost 1 base and 0 bases, there was a span of 8 bases. CDR3 amino acids: CASSLSGDSNQPQHF. For the CDR3, the DNA is TGCGCCAGCAGCTTGTCCGGGGATAGCAATCAGCCCCAGCATTTT.

The chain has TRBV10-1 and TRBJ2-1; the match to TRBD2 covers 8 bases. J was trimmed by 10 bases and V by 7 bases; bases with no gene match: 18. Germline V gene data show CDR1 as WNHNN and CDR2 as SYGVQD (reference sequence). CDR3 size: 16 residues. The DNA for the CDR3 is TGCGCCAGCACCCGAGGGGCTAGCGGGTCCGCTGGGGAGCAGTTCTTC. Translating it yields CASTRGASGSAGEQFF.

The CDR3 nucleotides read TGTGCCAGCAGCCACACTAGCGGACCATCTAAGGAGCAGTTCTTC. Translation gives CASSHTSGPSKEQFF. The V and J genes are TRBV7-9 and TRBJ2-1; 8 nucleotides match TRBD2. CDR1 SEHNR and CDR2 FQNEAQ come from the germline V gene (reference sequence). The CDR3 runs to 15 residues. After removal of 5 bases from V and 10 bases from J, the junction contained 13 bases not matched to a gene. The full variable domain, completed using reference TRBV7-9 and TRBJ2-1, is DTGVSQNPRHKITKRGQNVTFRCDPISEHNRLYWYRQTLGQGPEFLTYFQNEAQLEKSRLLSDRFSAERPKGSFSTLEIQRTEQGDSAMYLCASSHTSGPSKEQFFGPGTRLTVL.

This clone was counted a single time. The chain links TRBV6-5 to TRBJ2-7; TRBD1 agrees at 7 bases. The CDR3 loop spans 13 amino acids. V was pared by 4 bases and J by 4 bases, with 4 bases of the junction left unmatched. Germline loops: CDR1 MNHEY, CDR2 SVGAGI. The CDR3 reads CASSSGTDYEQYF. CDR3 in DNA: TGTGCCAGCAGTTCCGGGACAGATTACGAGCAGTACTTC.

The chain has TRBV2 and TRBJ2-3, with 7 bases that match TRBD2. Germline CDR1 reads SNHLY; CDR2 reads FYNNEI. This CDR3 has 14 amino acids. Trimming cost V 9 bases and J 0 bases; bases outside gene matches: 6. CDR3 protein: CASGGGESTDTQYF. The DNA of the CDR3 is TGTGCCAGTGGGGGGGGAGAGAGCACAGATACGCAGTATTTT.

This chain uses TRBV6-5 with TRBJ1-1, with a tentative D call TRBD1 (5 bases). V was trimmed by 8 bases and J by 0 bases, leaving 13 bases between them. The germline gives CDR1 MNHEY, CDR2 SVGAGI. The CDR3 sequence is 14 residues long. CDR3: CASSQDRLNTEAFF. CDR3 DNA: TGTGCCAGCTCACAGGACCGGTTGAACACTGAAGCTTTCTTT.

The V call is TRBV4-3, the J call TRBJ2-6; D unclear. The CDR3 has 16 amino acids. V lost 2 bases and J 0 bases, leaving 8 bases between the germline ends. Germline V gives CDR1 LGHNA, CDR2 YSLEER. DNA for the CDR3: TGCGCCAGCAGCCAACGCAGGCGCTCTGGGGCCAACGTCCTGACTTTC. Translated, it gives CASSQRRRSGANVLTF.